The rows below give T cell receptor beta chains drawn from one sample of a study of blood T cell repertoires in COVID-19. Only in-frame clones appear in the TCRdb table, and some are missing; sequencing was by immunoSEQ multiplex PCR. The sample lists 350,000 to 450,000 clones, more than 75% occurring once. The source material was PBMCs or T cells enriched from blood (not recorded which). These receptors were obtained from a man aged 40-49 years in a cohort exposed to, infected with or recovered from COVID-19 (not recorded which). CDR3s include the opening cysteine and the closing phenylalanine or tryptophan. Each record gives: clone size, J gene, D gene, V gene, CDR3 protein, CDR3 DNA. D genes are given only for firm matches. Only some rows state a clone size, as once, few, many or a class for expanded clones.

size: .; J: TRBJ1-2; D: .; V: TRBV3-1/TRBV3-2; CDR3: CASSPRQANYGYTF; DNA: TGTGCCAGCAGCCCCCGACAGGCTAACTATGGCTACACCTTC
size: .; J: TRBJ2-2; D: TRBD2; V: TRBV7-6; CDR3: CASSLQAGVGTGELFF; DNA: TGTGCCAGCAGCTTACAGGCGGGAGTGGGCACCGGGGAGCTGTTTTTT
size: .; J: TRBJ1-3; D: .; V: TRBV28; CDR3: CASSSGTNSGNTIYF; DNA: TGTGCCAGCAGTTCCGGGACAAACTCTGGAAACACCATATATTTT
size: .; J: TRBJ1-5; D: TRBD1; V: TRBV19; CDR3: CASSIDGTGGPQHF; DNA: TGTGCCAGTAGTATAGATGGGACAGGGGGGCCCCAGCATTTT
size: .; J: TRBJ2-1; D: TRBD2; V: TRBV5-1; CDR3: CASSASGNYNEQFF; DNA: TGCGCCAGCAGCGCCAGCGGGAACTACAATGAGCAGTTCTTC
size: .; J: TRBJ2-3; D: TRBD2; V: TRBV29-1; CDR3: CSVEDRGRVTSGHHGTDTQYF; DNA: TGCAGCGTTGAAGACCGAGGGAGAGTAACTAGCGGGCACCATGGGACAGATACGCAGTATTTT
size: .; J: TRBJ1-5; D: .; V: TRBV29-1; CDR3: CSVERLRDSNQPQHF; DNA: TGCAGCGTTGAAAGGCTCAGGGATAGCAATCAGCCCCAGCATTTT
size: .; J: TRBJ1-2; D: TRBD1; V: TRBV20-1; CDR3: CSTGGVSYTF; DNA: TGCAGCACAGGGGGTGTAAGCTACACCTTC
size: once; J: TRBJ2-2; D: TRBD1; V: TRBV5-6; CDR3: CASSKVGQGRTGELFF; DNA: TGTGCCAGCAGCAAGGTCGGACAGGGAAGAACCGGGGAGCTGTTTTTT
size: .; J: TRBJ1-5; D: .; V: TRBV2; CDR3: CASSAEDINNQPQHF; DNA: TGTGCCAGCAGTGCCGAAGACATTAACAATCAGCCCCAGCATTTT
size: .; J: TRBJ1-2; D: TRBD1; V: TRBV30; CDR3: CASWTGSNYGYTF; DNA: TGTGCCTCCTGGACAGGTTCAAACTATGGCTACACCTTC
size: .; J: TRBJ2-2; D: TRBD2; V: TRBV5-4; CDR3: CASSFFLGLGEVGGELFF; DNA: TGTGCCAGCAGCTTTTTTTTGGGACTAGGGGAGGTTGGCGGGGAGCTGTTTTTT
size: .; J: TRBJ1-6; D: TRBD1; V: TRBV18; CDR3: CASSPRDRNSPLHF; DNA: TGTGCCAGCTCACCTCGGGACAGAAATTCACCCCTCCACTTT
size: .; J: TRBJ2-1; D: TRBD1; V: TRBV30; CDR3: CAWYGQGARNEQFF; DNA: TGTGCCTGGTATGGACAGGGGGCGAGGAATGAGCAGTTCTTC
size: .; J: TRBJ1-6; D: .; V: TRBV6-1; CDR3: CASSEQGSYNSPLHF; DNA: TGTGCCAGCAGTGAACAGGGCTCCTATAATTCACCCCTCCACTTT
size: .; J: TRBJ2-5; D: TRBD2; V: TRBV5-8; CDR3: CASSPTGLAGGRETQYF; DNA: TGTGCCAGCAGCCCAACAGGACTAGCGGGAGGACGGGAGACCCAGTACTTC
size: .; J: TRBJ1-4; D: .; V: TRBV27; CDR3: CASSFGGRDNEKLFF; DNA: TGTGCCAGCAGTTTCGGAGGTAGAGATAATGAAAAACTGTTTTTT
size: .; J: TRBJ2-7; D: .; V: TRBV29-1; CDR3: CSVEVGDRTPRREQYF; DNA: TGCAGCGTTGAAGTGGGAGACAGGACTCCCAGGAGAGAGCAGTACTTC
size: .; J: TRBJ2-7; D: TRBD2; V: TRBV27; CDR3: CASSPSRTSGGDEQYF; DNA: TGTGCCAGCAGTCCGAGTCGGACTAGCGGAGGAGACGAGCAGTACTTC
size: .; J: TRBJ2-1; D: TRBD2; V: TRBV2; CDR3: CASSRLAGGGEQFF; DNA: TGTGCCAGCAGTAGGTTAGCGGGAGGTGGTGAGCAGTTCTTC
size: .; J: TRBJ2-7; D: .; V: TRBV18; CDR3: CASSRTDSYEQYF; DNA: TGTGCCAGCTCACGGACTGACTCCTACGAGCAGTACTTC
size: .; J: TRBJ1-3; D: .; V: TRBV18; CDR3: CASSPDLGLLGNTIYF; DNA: TGTGCCAGCTCACCAGATTTGGGGCTTCTTGGAAACACCATATATTTT
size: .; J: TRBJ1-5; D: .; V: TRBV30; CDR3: CAWSVAQGQPQHF; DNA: TGTGCCTGGAGTGTGGCGCAGGGGCAGCCCCAGCATTTT
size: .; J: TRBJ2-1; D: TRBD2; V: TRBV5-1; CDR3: CASSPEREFHNEQFF; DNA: TGCGCCAGCAGCCCAGAGCGGGAGTTCCACAATGAGCAGTTCTTC
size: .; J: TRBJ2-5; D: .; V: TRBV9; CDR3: CASSALQGTFGETQYF; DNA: TGTGCCAGCAGCGCGTTACAGGGGACTTTTGGGGAGACCCAGTACTTC
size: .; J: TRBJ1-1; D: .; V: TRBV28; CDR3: CASSSSRGLNTEAFF; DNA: TGTGCCAGCAGTTCCTCTCGGGGGTTGAACACTGAAGCTTTCTTT
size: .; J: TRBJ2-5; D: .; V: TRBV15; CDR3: CATSRGSGREETQYF; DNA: TGTGCCACCAGCAGAGGGTCAGGAAGGGAGGAGACCCAGTACTTC
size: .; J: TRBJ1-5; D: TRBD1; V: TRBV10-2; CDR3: CASSDSQGRRNQPQHF; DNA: TGCGCCAGCAGTGACTCACAGGGGAGGCGCAATCAGCCCCAGCATTTT
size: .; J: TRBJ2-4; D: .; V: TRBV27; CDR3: CASSPQGDIQYF; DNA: TGTGCCAGCAGTCCACAGGGTGACATTCAGTACTTC
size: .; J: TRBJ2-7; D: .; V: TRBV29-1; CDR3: CSVEKSTTYEQYF; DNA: TGCAGCGTTGAAAAGTCGACAACCTACGAGCAGTACTTC
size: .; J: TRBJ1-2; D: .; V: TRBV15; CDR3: CATSSQEGFADYGYTF; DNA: TGTGCCACCAGCAGTCAAGAGGGTTTTGCGGACTATGGCTACACCTTC
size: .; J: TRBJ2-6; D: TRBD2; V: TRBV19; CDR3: CASSKGLGSSGANVLTF; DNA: TGTGCCAGTAGTAAGGGACTAGGTTCCTCTGGGGCCAACGTCCTGACTTTC
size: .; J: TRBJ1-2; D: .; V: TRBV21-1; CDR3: CASIPGVGYGYTF; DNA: TGTGCCAGCATACCAGGGGTAGGGTATGGCTACACCTTC
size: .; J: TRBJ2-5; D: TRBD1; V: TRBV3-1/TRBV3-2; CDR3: CASSQDQGAVGETQYF; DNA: TGTGCCAGCAGCCAAGACCAGGGGGCGGTTGGGGAGACCCAGTACTTC
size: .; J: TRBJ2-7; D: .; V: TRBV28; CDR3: CASRKRLAVYEQYF; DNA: TGTGCCAGCAGAAAAAGGCTAGCAGTCTACGAGCAGTACTTC
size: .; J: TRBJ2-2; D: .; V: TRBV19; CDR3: CASSIDLPNTGELFF; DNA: TGTGCCAGTAGTATAGATCTACCCAACACCGGGGAGCTGTTTTTT
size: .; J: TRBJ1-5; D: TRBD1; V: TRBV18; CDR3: CASSPGQGNQPQHF; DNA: TGTGCCAGCTCACCCGGACAGGGGAATCAGCCCCAGCATTTT
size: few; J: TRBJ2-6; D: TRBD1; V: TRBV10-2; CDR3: CASRPTGRMANVLTF; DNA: TGCGCCAGCAGGCCGACAGGGAGAATGGCCAACGTCCTGACTTTC
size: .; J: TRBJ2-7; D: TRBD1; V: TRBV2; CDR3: CASSEADRAIYEQYF; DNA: TGTGCCAGCAGCGAAGCGGACAGGGCCATCTACGAGCAGTACTTC
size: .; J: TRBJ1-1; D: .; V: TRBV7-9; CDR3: CASSFSGLAVEAFF; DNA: TGTGCCAGCAGCTTTTCGGGACTAGCGGTTGAAGCTTTCTTT
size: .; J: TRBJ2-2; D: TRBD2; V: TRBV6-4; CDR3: CASSQAGAVTGELFF; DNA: TGTGCCAGCAGTCAAGCGGGAGCGGTCACCGGGGAGCTGTTTTTT
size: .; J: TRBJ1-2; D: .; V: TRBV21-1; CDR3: CASSPHRGSYTF; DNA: TGTGCCAGCAGCCCACACAGGGGAAGCTACACCTTC
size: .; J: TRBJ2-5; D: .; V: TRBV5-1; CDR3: CASSLGDKETQYF; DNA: TGCGCCAGCAGCCTCGGGGACAAAGAGACCCAGTACTTC
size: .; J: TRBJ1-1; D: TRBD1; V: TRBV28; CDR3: CASSAPWTGANTEAFF; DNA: TGTGCCAGCAGTGCACCCTGGACAGGGGCGAACACTGAAGCTTTCTTT
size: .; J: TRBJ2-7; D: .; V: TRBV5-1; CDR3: CASSLGPPREQYF; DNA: TGCGCCAGCAGCTTGGGGCCCCCGAGGGAGCAGTACTTC
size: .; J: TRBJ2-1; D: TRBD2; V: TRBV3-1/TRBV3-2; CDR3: CASSQGTSFLNEQFF; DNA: TGTGCCAGCAGCCAAGGGACTAGTTTTCTCAATGAGCAGTTCTTC
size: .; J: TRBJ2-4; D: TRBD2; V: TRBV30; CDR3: CAWEPRTSGGRAKNIQYF; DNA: TGTGCCTGGGAACCTCGGACTAGCGGGGGAAGAGCCAAAAACATTCAGTACTTC
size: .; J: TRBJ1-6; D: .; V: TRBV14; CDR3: CASSQLAGNSPLHF; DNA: TGTGCCAGCAGCCAACTCGCCGGGAATTCACCCCTCCACTTT
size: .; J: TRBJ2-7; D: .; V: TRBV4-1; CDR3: CASSQDRVSYEQYF; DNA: TGCGCCAGCAGCCAAGATCGGGTATCCTACGAGCAGTACTTC